The 15 T cell receptor beta chains below come from one sample, sequenced in a study of STAT5B mutations in CD4+ large granular lymphocyte leukemia. TCRdb's table, derived via immunoSEQ multiplex PCR, lists solely in-frame clones and lacks some. The sample contains approximately 40,000 clones, about 81% of which appear only once. Sequencing was carried out using CD4+ T cells from blood buffy coats. These TCRs come from a human donor in good health.

The chain employs TRBV19 and TRBJ2-2, with D possibly TRBD2 on 6 matching bases. The germline gives CDR1 LNHDA, CDR2 SQIVND (reference sequence). V dropped 9 bases and J dropped 7 bases, with 18 bases sitting between them. This CDR3 has 14 amino acids. The CDR3 spells CASREGTGNGELFF. CDR3 coding DNA: TGTGCCAGCAGGGAAGGGACTGGGAACGGGGAGCTGTTTTTT.

V and J are TRBV28 and TRBJ1-2; perhaps TRBD1 as D (5 bases). Germline CDR1 is MDHEN and CDR2 is SYDVKM. The CDR3 sequence is 14 residues long. Trimming stripped 6 bases from V and 6 bases from J, with 17 bases between. Written as DNA, the CDR3 is TGTGCCAGCAGCACCCAGACAGTCGCGCATGGCTACACCTTC. It yields the protein CASSTQTVAHGYTF.

The chain employs TRBV7-2 and TRBJ2-2; D is uncertain. Between the trimmed V and J ends, which lost 1 base and 0 bases, there was a span of 9 bases. In germline, CDR1 is SGHTA, CDR2 FQGNSA. This CDR3 has 16 residues. DNA for the CDR3: TGTGCCAGCAGCTTAGAGCCCATTACGAACACCGGGGAGCTGTTTTTT. Amino acid sequence: CASSLEPITNTGELFF.

J is TRBJ1-2 and V is TRBV27; tentative D call: TRBD1 (5 bases). From germline, CDR1 is MNHEY and CDR2 SMNVEV (reference sequence). V shed 7 bases and J shed 2 bases, with 17 bases lying between them. The CDR3 covers 15 residues. Written as DNA, the CDR3 is TGTGCCAGCAAGGGGCAGGGTGTGGGCAACTATGGCTACACCTTC. The encoded protein is CASKGQGVGNYGYTF.

This chain links TRBV10-3 with TRBJ2-2, with 8 bases identical to TRBD1. J lost 6 bases, V lost 3 bases, and 18 bases had no gene match. The CDR3 length is 19 residues. Germline-derived CDR1 and CDR2 are ENHRY and SYGVKD. The CDR3 DNA follows: TGTGCCATCAGTGACATCAACCTTTCTAGGCAGGGGGCGGCCGGGGAGCTGTTTTTT. Its translation: CAISDINLSRQGAAGELFF.

V is TRBV30 and J is TRBJ2-7, with TRBD1 matching over 7 bases. V shed 0 bases and J 11 bases; nucleotides not matched to a gene: 13. The CDR3 length is 14 residues. CDR1 GTSNPN and CDR2 SVGIG come from the germline V gene (reference sequence). CDR3 coding DNA: TGTGCCTGGAGTGTCGGCAGGGGGTTTGGAAGAAAGTACTTC. Protein product: CAWSVGRGFGRKYF.

The chain links TRBV7-9 to TRBJ1-4; D might be TRBD1 (6 bases). V was shortened by 7 bases and J by 7 bases, with 16 bases between the two germline ends. Germline CDR1 SEHNR, CDR2 FQNEAQ (reference sequence). CDR3 length: 14 residues. CDR3 in amino acids: CASNRGAIVEKLFF. The CDR3 nucleotides read TGTGCCAGCAACCGGGGGGCGATTGTTGAAAAACTGTTTTTT.

This chain connects TRBV6-5 to TRBJ2-5; D is perhaps TRBD2 (6 bases). Gene TRBJ2-7 matches the end of the DNA better, so the J call may be wrong. CDR3 length: 15 residues. The germline CDR1 and CDR2 sequences are MNHEY and SVGAGI. The CDR3 reads CASSYSYWAGYEQYF. The CDR3, as DNA: TGTGCCAGCAGTTACTCGTACTGGGCGGGGTACGAGCAGTACTTC.

The rearrangement links TRBV7-2 to TRBJ1-2; 7 positions agree with TRBD1. Germline lookup yields CDR1 SGHTA and CDR2 FQGNSA. The CDR3 has 19 residues. V was clipped by 7 bases and J by 3 bases; unmatched bases: 23. CDR3: CASTKSSRPGGGAYYGYTF. As DNA, the CDR3 is TGTGCCAGCACCAAATCCTCCCGACCAGGAGGGGGCGCTTACTATGGCTACACCTTC.

This chain connects TRBV9 to TRBJ2-5; tentative D call: TRBD1 (5 bases). The germline V gene has CDR1 SGDLS and CDR2 YYNGEE. The CDR3 has 13 residues. Trimming removed 0 bases from V and 4 bases from J, with 7 bases in between. CDR3 loop: CASSVGQGETQYF. The DNA for the CDR3 is TGTGCCAGCAGCGTAGGTCAGGGAGAGACCCAGTACTTC.

The rearrangement links TRBV18 to TRBJ1-1; TRBD1 might be the D (5 bases). This CDR3 contains 12 residues. Germline values: CDR1 KGHSH, CDR2 LQKENI. The V end was cut by 8 bases, the J end by 3 bases, with 10 bases between. DNA for the CDR3: TGTGCCAGCCCAGGGAGGGACACTGAAGCTTTCTTT. Its protein product is CASPGRDTEAFF.

The rearrangement joins TRBV11-2 to TRBJ2-5; D is ambiguous. The DNA end is more similar to TRBJ2-7, so the J call may be wrong. The CDR3 sequence is 13 residues long. Germline CDR1 and CDR2: SGHAT and FQNNGV. The CDR3 region has the DNA TGTGCCAGCAGCAATCTGAGAACCTACGAGCAGTACTTC. Translation: CASSNLRTYEQYF.

This chain joins TRBV30 and TRBJ2-1, with a weak D call TRBD2 (6 bases). The CDR3 runs to 13 residues. CDR1 is GTSNPN and CDR2 is SVGIG in the germline V gene (reference sequence). V was pared by 0 bases and J by 5 bases, with 8 bases between. The CDR3 bases are TGTGCCTGGAGTGTAGGGGAGGACAATGAGCAGTTCTTC. This sequence encodes CAWSVGEDNEQFF.

The rearrangement joins TRBV10-3 to TRBJ2-5; D is undetermined. CDR3 length: 15 amino acids. V was cut by 0 bases and J by 5 bases, with 13 bases left in between. CDR1 is ENHRY and CDR2 is SYGVKD in the germline V gene. The CDR3 DNA follows: TGTGCCATCAGTGAGTCTACTGTGAGCGCGGAGACCCAGTACTTC. It yields the protein CAISESTVSAETQYF.

V is TRBV19 and J is TRBJ1-2; D gene uncertain. V lost 6 bases to trimming and J lost 9 bases, with 14 bases between them. Germline values: CDR1 LNHDA, CDR2 SQIVND (reference sequence). There are 12 residues in the CDR3. CDR3 residues: CASRIPWTSYTF. CDR3 nucleotide sequence: TGTGCCAGTAGAATCCCTTGGACCAGCTACACCTTC.